The 32 T cell receptor beta chains below come from one sample, sequenced in a study of response to subunit inactivated influenza vaccine. TCRdb re-called the RT-PCR reads through MiXCR, storing one row per CDR3 protein. The sample has around 580,000 distinct CDR3 sequences, 14% seen once. The source was PBMCs from blood, collected roughly 12 days after vaccination. These receptors all come from a man aged 45-60 years who received an inactivated influenza vaccine.

The chain employs TRBV10-3 and TRBJ2-2; TRBD1 matches 8 bases. The CDR3 loop spans 15 amino acids. V was pared by 4 bases and J by 4 bases, with 5 bases of the junction left unmatched. Germline assignment: CDR1 ENHRY and CDR2 SYGVKD. CDR3 sequence reads: CAISVAGGVTGELFF. CDR3 sequence (DNA): TGTGCCATCAGTGTGGCAGGGGGCGTCACCGGGGAGCTGTTTTTT.

The sample holds a few counts of this clonotype. The V call is TRBV4-2, the J call TRBJ2-7; D unclear. The germline V and J ends were trimmed by 1 base and 3 bases, with 10 bases remaining between them. The CDR3 extends over 14 amino acids. Germline lookup yields CDR1 LGHNA and CDR2 YNFKEQ. In DNA, the CDR3 is TGTGCCAGCAGCCAAGGCGGCAAGGACTACGAGCAGTACTTC. Residues: CASSQGGKDYEQYF.

Many counts were recorded for this clonotype. The gene calls are TRBV12-3 or TRBV12-4 and TRBJ1-5, with unresolved D. Trimming stripped 1 base from V and 6 bases from J, with 4 bases between. The CDR3 has 12 amino acids. DNA of the CDR3: TGTGCCAGCAGTTTAGGTAGTCAGCCCCAGCATTTT. Its translation: CASSLGSQPQHF.

This clonotype was picked up many times. The J gene is TRBJ2-2, the V gene TRBV27; D gene unclear. Trimming cost V 5 bases and J 5 bases, with 24 bases left between them. In germline, CDR1 is MNHEY, CDR2 SMNVEV (reference sequence). The CDR3 sequence is 18 residues long. Here the CDR3 DNA reads TGTGCCAGCAGTCCTAGAGAGACTTTAGGGAAGCGAACCGGGGAGCTGTTTTTT. As protein: CASSPRETLGKRTGELFF.

This clonotype was found a few times. In DNA, the CDR3 is TGTGCCAGCACTCTCGTCGGGTGGAACACCGGGGAGCTGTTTTTT. Translation: CASTLVGWNTGELFF. The chain joins TRBV7-2 to TRBJ2-2; D is unclear. Germline CDR1 is SGHTA and CDR2 is FQGNSA. Deletions cut 7 bases from V and 1 base from J, with 13 bases between. The length of the CDR3 is 15 residues.

This clonotype was seen once. The genes are TRBV20-1 and TRBJ2-3; 7 bases line up with TRBD2. The trim removed 3 bases at V and 0 bases at J, leaving 3 bases unmatched. CDR1 is DFQATT and CDR2 is SNEGSKA in the germline V gene (reference sequence). There are 14 residues in the CDR3. As DNA, the CDR3 is TGCAGTGCTAGGAGCGGGGCTAGCACAGATACGCAGTATTTT. Translation: CSARSGASTDTQYF.

The genes are TRBV20-1 and TRBJ2-7; 12 positions agree with TRBD1. CDR3 size: 15 residues. V lost 0 bases, J lost 4 bases, and 4 bases stayed unmatched. The germline V gene encodes CDR1 DFQATT and CDR2 SNEGSKA (reference sequence). CDR3 region: CSARDTGQGAYEQYF. DNA for the CDR3: TGCAGTGCTAGAGATACGGGACAGGGGGCTTACGAGCAGTACTTC.

The chain is built from TRBV12-3 or TRBV12-4 and TRBJ2-2; 7 nucleotides line up with TRBD1. The CDR3 is made up of 16 amino acids. J was trimmed by 3 bases and V by 0 bases; bases with no gene match: 4. CDR3 residues: CASSLAGGRYTGELFF. Here the CDR3 DNA reads TGTGCCAGCAGTTTAGCAGGGGGCAGGTACACCGGGGAGCTGTTTTTT.

The chain couples TRBV6-1 to TRBJ1-5; no firm D call. The CDR3 is made up of 14 amino acids. Germline V lookup: CDR1 MNHNS, CDR2 SASEGT. V was trimmed by 10 bases and J by 1 base, leaving 14 bases between them. CDR3 protein: CATSLRQSNQPQHF. CDR3 bases: TGTGCCACCTCACTGAGGCAGAGCAATCAGCCCCAGCATTTT.

The gene calls are TRBV5-1 and TRBJ2-1, with a weak D call TRBD1 (6 bases). With 4 bases removed from V and 6 bases from J, the gap between germline ends came to 14 bases. CDR1 is SGHRS, CDR2 YFSETQ, per germline. There are 14 residues in the CDR3. The CDR3 protein is CASSTDGQLNEQFF. The DNA for the CDR3 is TGCGCCAGCAGCACAGACGGACAGCTCAATGAGCAGTTCTTC.

This clonotype showed up just a few times. The V gene is TRBV27, the J gene TRBJ2-2; 9 bases are a match to TRBD1. The trim removed 2 bases at V and 7 bases at J, leaving 14 bases unmatched. The CDR3 covers 18 residues. The germline gives CDR1 MNHEY, CDR2 SMNVEV (reference sequence). CDR3 DNA sequence: TGTGCCAGCAGTTTACTTGCCGGGACAGGGCAGAGGGGCGGGGAGCTGTTTTTT. The encoded protein is CASSLLAGTGQRGGELFF.

The chain combines TRBV20-1 with TRBJ2-1, with D unresolved. Trimming pared 1 base from V and 7 bases from J, leaving 11 bases between. The germline gives CDR1 DFQATT, CDR2 SNEGSKA (reference sequence). The CDR3 is 13 amino acids. CDR3 DNA sequence: TGCAGTGCTAGAGTCCCGGCTGGGAATGAGCAGTTCTTC. Protein sequence: CSARVPAGNEQFF.

The rearrangement links TRBV24-1 to TRBJ1-5; no firm D call. V was cut by 2 bases and J by 0 bases, with 7 bases left in between. Per the germline V gene, CDR1 is KGHDR and CDR2 is SFDVKD. The CDR3 totals 15 residues. The CDR3 DNA is TGTGCCACCAGTGATTCTCAGTATAGCAATCAGCCCCAGCATTTT. It translates to CATSDSQYSNQPQHF.

Concerning this clonotype itself: The junction differs from germline at one of its ends, possibly a read error. This chain joins TRBV11-2 and TRBJ2-3; 14 nucleotides line up with TRBD2. This CDR3 spans 16 amino acids. CDR1 is SGHAT, CDR2 FQNNGV, per germline. CDR3 region: CASSHGLAGGTDTLYF. CDR3 nucleotide sequence: TGTGCCAGCAGCCACGGACTAGCGGGAGGCACAGATACGCTGTATTTT.

The chain couples TRBV18 to TRBJ2-3, with TRBD2 matching 8 bases. The CDR3 runs 16 residues. Losses at the gene ends were 3 bases for V and 6 bases for J; bases not matched to a gene: 11. CDR1 is KGHSH, CDR2 LQKENI, per germline. This chain's CDR3 is CASSPSGGGFIDTQYF. The CDR3 DNA reads as TGTGCCAGCTCACCTTCCGGCGGGGGGTTTATCGATACGCAGTATTTT.

This rearrangement joins TRBV12-3 or TRBV12-4 to TRBJ2-7; D is unclear. The CDR3 has 13 amino acids. V was trimmed by 8 bases and J by 5 bases, leaving 16 bases between them. The CDR3 region is CASGEGPTNEQYF. The CDR3 nucleotides are TGTGCCAGCGGGGAAGGACCGACCAACGAGCAGTACTTC.

The rearrangement joins TRBV29-1 to TRBJ2-1, with 8 bases identical to TRBD2. The CDR3 extends over 13 amino acids. Germline V lookup: CDR1 SQVTM, CDR2 ANQGSEA. The CDR3: CSESGGANNEQFF. The CDR3 DNA sequence: TGCAGTGAAAGCGGGGGAGCAAACAATGAGCAGTTCTTC.

This clonotype was observed many times. The chain has TRBV12-3 or TRBV12-4 and TRBJ1-3; D uncertain. The CDR3 spans 11 residues. The ends were cut back, 3 bases at V and 8 bases at J, with 5 bases in the middle. The CDR3 is CASSFADTIYF. CDR3 bases: TGTGCCAGCAGTTTCGCGGACACCATATATTTT.

Ten or more counts support this clonotype. The chain employs TRBV5-5 and TRBJ2-6; D is undetermined. From germline, CDR1 is SGHKS and CDR2 YYEKEE (reference sequence). The CDR3 is 15 residues long. Trimming took 4 bases from V and 0 from J, leaving 8 bases between them. The DNA for the CDR3 is TGTGCCAGCAGCACTTACAGCTCTGGGGCCAACGTCCTGACTTTC. This sequence encodes CASSTYSSGANVLTF.

The chain links TRBV27 to TRBJ2-1; D is ambiguous. The V and J ends lost 5 bases and 6 bases respectively, with 11 bases between them. The germline gives CDR1 MNHEY, CDR2 SMNVEV (reference sequence). The CDR3 covers 13 residues. For the CDR3, the DNA is TGTGCCAGCAGTACCTGGTTGTCCAATGAGCAGTTCTTC. Protein product: CASSTWLSNEQFF.

J is TRBJ2-1 and V is TRBV10-3, with 13 bases matching TRBD2. The DNA end favors TRBJ2-7, so the J call may be wrong. Per the germline V gene, CDR1 is ENHRY and CDR2 is SYGVKD. The CDR3 extends over 14 amino acids. As DNA, the CDR3 is TGTGCCAACTCCGGGACTAGCGGGACCAATGAGCAGTACTTC. Translation: CANSGTSGTNEQYF.

The V gene is TRBV7-2, the J gene TRBJ2-7; TRBD1 aligns across 7 bases. The CDR3 extends over 15 amino acids. Per germline, CDR1 SGHTA and CDR2 FQGNSA. V was pared by 4 bases and J by 6 bases, with 12 bases of the junction left unmatched. CDR3 amino acids: CASSYRTGGAGEQYF. The CDR3 DNA follows: TGTGCCAGCAGCTATAGGACAGGCGGCGCGGGCGAGCAGTACTTC.

The rearrangement uses TRBV5-1 and TRBJ2-7; TRBD1 matches at 10 bases. Germline values: CDR1 SGHRS, CDR2 YFSETQ. The CDR3 contains 14 residues. V was pared by 4 bases and J by 3 bases, with 4 bases of the junction left unmatched. CDR3: CASSEGQGNYEQYF. CDR3 in DNA: TGCGCCAGCAGCGAGGGACAGGGGAACTACGAGCAGTACTTC. Using reference TRBV5-1 and TRBJ2-7 for the parts outside the CDR3, the full variable domain is KAGVTQTPRYLIKTRGQQVTLSCSPISGHRSVSWYQQTPGQGLQFLFEYFSETQRNKGNFPGRFSGRQFSNSRSEMNVSTLELGDSALYLCASSEGQGNYEQYFGPGTRLTVT.

This clonotype was picked up a small number of times. The V gene is TRBV4-2, the J gene TRBJ2-1; 8 bases match TRBD2. CDR3 length: 17 residues. The V gene end was trimmed by 0 bases and the J gene end by 4 bases; junction bases not matched to a gene: 8. CDR1 is LGHNA, CDR2 YNFKEQ, per germline. The CDR3 DNA reads TGTGCCAGCAGCCAAGATGGAGCGGGGGACCCTTACAATGAGCAGTTCTTC. It yields the protein CASSQDGAGDPYNEQFF.

Notes on this clonotype: The junction departs from the called germline gene at one end, perhaps through a read error. V is TRBV20-1 and J is TRBJ2-1; D gene ambiguous. This CDR3 comprises 11 residues. CDR1 is DFQATT, CDR2 SNEGSKA, per germline (reference sequence). CDR3 sequence (DNA): TGCAGGCCAGCCTCCAACAATGAGCAGTTCTTC. Residues: CRPASNNEQFF.

This clonotype was observed a few times. V gene TRBV11-2 combines with J gene TRBJ2-3; TRBD1 aligns across 7 bases. The CDR3 has 16 residues. Trimming cost V 4 bases and J 4 bases; bases outside gene matches: 11. The germline V gene encodes CDR1 SGHAT and CDR2 FQNNGV. The CDR3 sequence is CASSSQHQGVADTQYF. In DNA form, the CDR3 reads TGTGCCAGCAGCTCACAACACCAGGGGGTAGCAGATACGCAGTATTTT.

This clonotype has only a few counts. V is TRBV11-2 and J is TRBJ1-3, with D unresolved. Germline V gene lookup returns CDR1 SGHAT and CDR2 FQNNGV. The germline V and J ends were trimmed by 4 bases and 1 base, with 8 bases remaining between them. This CDR3 is built from 14 residues. The CDR3 DNA reads TGTGCCAGCAGCTCCCGGGTTTCTGGAAACACCATATATTTT. Its translation: CASSSRVSGNTIYF.

This clonotype occurred a few times. The rearrangement links TRBV9 to TRBJ2-1, with D unclear. The CDR3 length is 15 residues. Per germline, CDR1 SGDLS and CDR2 YYNGEE. Trimming took 4 bases from V and 0 from J, leaving 11 bases between them. CDR3 sequence (DNA): TGTGCCAGCAGCTCGGACGGTAGCTCCTACAATGAGCAGTTCTTC. Its protein product is CASSSDGSSYNEQFF. The variable domain in full, completed from reference TRBV9 and TRBJ2-1, reads DSGVTQTPKHLITATGQRVTLRCSPRSGDLSVYWYQQSLDQGLQFLIQYYNGEERAKGNILERFSAQQFPDLHSELNLSSLELGDSALYFCASSSDGSSYNEQFFGPGTRLTVL.

The CDR3 nucleotides read TGTGCCACCAGCAGAGCCGGGGCAATGACTAACTATGGCTACACCTTC. Amino acids: CATSRAGAMTNYGYTF. The rearrangement links TRBV15 to TRBJ1-2; possibly TRBD1 for D (5 bases). Trimming took 1 base from V and 0 from J, leaving 12 bases between them. The CDR3 runs to 16 residues. Germline loops: CDR1 LNHNV, CDR2 YYDKDF (reference sequence).

This chain links TRBV7-2 with TRBJ1-1; possible D gene TRBD1, 5 bases. Deletions cut 3 bases from V and 0 bases from J, with 11 bases between. The CDR3 contains 15 residues. CDR1 SGHTA and CDR2 FQGNSA come from the germline V gene. The CDR3 here is CASSFQTVMNTEAFF. In nucleotides, the CDR3 is TGTGCCAGCAGCTTTCAGACAGTCATGAACACTGAAGCTTTCTTT.

There are a few counts of this clonotype. This sequence joins TRBV6-9 and TRBJ2-7, with TRBD2 identical over 14 bases. Trimming took 6 bases from V and 6 from J; bases not matched to a gene: 10. The CDR3 contains 16 residues. Germline CDR1 reads MNHGY; CDR2 reads SVAAGI. CDR3 coding DNA: TGTGCCAGCAGCACGGGACTAGCGGGAGCTTATAGCGAGCAGTACTTC. It translates to CASSTGLAGAYSEQYF.

This clonotype occurred a few times. The chain couples TRBV18 to TRBJ2-3; TRBD1 is a possible D gene (6 bases). With 2 bases removed from V and 0 bases from J, the gap between germline ends came to 12 bases. This CDR3 has 16 residues. The germline V gene has CDR1 KGHSH and CDR2 LQKENI. The DNA of the CDR3 is TGTGCCAGCTCACCAATCTCACAGGGAAGCACAGATACGCAGTATTTT. Translating gives CASSPISQGSTDTQYF.